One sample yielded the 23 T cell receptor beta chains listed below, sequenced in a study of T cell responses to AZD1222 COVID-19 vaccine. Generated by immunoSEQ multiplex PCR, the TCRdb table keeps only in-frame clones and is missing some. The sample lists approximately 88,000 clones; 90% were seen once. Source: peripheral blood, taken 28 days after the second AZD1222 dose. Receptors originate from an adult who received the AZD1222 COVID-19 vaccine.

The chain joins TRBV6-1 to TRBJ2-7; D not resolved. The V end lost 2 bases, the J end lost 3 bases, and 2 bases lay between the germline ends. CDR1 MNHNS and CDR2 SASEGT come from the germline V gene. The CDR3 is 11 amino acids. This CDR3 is CASSELYEQYF. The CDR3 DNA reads TGTGCCAGCAGTGAACTCTACGAGCAGTACTTC.

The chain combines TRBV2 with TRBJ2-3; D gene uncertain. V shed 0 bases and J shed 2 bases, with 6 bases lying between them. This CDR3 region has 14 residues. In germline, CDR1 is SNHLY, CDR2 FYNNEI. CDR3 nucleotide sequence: TGTGCCAGCAGTGAAGCGCTATCCACAGATACGCAGTATTTT. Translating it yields CASSEALSTDTQYF. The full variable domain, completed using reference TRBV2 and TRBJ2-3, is EPEVTQTPSHQVTQMGQEVILRCVPISNHLYFYWYRQILGQKVEFLVSFYNNEISEKSEIFDDQFSVERPDGSNFTLKIRSTKLEDSAMYFCASSEALSTDTQYFGPGTRLTVL.

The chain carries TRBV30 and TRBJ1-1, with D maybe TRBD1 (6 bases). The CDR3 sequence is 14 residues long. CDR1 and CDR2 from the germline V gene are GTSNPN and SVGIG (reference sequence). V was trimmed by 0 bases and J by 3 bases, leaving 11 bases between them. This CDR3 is CAWSVGGSDTEAFF. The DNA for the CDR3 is TGTGCCTGGAGTGTAGGGGGTAGTGACACTGAAGCTTTCTTT. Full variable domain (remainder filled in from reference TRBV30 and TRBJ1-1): SQTIHQWPATLVQPVGSPLSLECTVEGTSNPNLYWYRQAAGRGLQLLFYSVGIGQISSEVPQNLSASRPQDRQFILSSKKLLLSDSGFYLCAWSVGGSDTEAFFGQGTRLTVV.

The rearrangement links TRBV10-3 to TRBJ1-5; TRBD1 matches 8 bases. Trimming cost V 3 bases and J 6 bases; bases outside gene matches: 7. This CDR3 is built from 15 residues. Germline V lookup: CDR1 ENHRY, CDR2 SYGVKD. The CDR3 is CAISEDRGASQPQHF. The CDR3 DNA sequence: TGTGCCATCAGTGAAGACAGGGGAGCGAGTCAGCCCCAGCATTTT.

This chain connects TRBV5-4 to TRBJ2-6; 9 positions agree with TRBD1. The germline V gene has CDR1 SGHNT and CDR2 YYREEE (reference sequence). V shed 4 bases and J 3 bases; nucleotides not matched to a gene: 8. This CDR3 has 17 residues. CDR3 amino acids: CASSATGGAFGANVLTF. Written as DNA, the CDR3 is TGTGCCAGCAGCGCAACAGGGGGCGCATTTGGGGCCAACGTCCTGACTTTC.

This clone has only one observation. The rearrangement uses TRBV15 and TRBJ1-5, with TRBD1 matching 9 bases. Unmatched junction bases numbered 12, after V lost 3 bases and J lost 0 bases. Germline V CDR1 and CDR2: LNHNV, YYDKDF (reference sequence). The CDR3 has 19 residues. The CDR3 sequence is CATSSDRGLGLYSNQPQHF. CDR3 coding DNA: TGTGCCACCAGCAGCGACAGGGGGTTAGGTCTTTATAGCAATCAGCCCCAGCATTTT.

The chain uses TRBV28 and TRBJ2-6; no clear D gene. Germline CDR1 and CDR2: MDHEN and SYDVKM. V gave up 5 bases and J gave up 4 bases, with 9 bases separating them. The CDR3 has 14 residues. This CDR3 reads CASSDFGGANVLTF. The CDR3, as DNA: TGTGCCAGCAGTGACTTCGGAGGGGCCAACGTCCTGACTTTC.

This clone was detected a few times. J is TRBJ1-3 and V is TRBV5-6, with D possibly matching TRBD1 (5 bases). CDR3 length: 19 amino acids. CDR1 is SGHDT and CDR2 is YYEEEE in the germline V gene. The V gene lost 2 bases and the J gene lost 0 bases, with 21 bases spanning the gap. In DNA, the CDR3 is TGTGCCAGCAGCTTAACCGGGACGAGGGCGCCGAGCTCTGGAAACACCATATATTTT. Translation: CASSLTGTRAPSSGNTIYF.

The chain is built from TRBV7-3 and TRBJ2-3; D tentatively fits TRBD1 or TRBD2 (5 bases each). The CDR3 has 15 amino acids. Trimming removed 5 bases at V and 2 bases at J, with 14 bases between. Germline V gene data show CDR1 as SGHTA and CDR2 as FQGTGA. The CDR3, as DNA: TGTGCCAGCAGCACGGGGCTCCAGAACACAGATACGCAGTATTTT. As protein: CASSTGLQNTDTQYF.

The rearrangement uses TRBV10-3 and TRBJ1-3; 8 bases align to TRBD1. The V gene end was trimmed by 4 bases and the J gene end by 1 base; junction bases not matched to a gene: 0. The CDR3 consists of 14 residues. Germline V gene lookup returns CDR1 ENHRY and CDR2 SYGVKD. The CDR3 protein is CAISGDRSGNTIYF. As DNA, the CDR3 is TGTGCCATCAGTGGGGACAGGTCTGGAAACACCATATATTTT.

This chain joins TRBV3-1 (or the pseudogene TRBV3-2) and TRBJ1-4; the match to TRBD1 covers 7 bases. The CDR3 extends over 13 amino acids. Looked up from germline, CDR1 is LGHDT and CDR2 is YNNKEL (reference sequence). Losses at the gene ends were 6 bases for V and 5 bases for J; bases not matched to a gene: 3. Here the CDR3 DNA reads TGTGCCAGCAGGACAGGGAGGAATGAAAAACTGTTTTTT. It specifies CASRTGRNEKLFF.

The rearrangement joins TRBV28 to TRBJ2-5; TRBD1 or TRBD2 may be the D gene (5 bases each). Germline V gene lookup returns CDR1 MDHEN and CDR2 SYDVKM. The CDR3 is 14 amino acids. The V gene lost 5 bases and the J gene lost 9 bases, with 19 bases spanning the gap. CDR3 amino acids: CASSQRQSREAQYF. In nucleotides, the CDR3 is TGTGCCAGCAGTCAACGACAGAGCCGGGAAGCCCAGTACTTC.

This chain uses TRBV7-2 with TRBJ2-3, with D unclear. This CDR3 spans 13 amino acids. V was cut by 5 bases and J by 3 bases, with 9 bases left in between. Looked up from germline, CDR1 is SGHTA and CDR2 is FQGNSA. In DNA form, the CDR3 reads TGTGCCAGCAGCAAGGACGGGACAGATACGCAGTATTTT. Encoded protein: CASSKDGTDTQYF.

CDR3 in amino acids: CASSPSEGEAFF. The CDR3 DNA reads TGTGCCAGCTCACCGTCGGAGGGCGAAGCTTTCTTT. This rearrangement joins TRBV18 to TRBJ1-1; D uncertain. Germline CDR1 and CDR2: KGHSH and LQKENI. Trimming left V 3 bases short and J 8 bases short, with 10 bases between. CDR3 length equals 12 residues.

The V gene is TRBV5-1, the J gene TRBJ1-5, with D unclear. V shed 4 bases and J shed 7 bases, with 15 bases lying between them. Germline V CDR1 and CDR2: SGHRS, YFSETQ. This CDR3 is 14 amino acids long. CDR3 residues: CASSLTGEKQPQHF. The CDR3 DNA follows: TGCGCCAGCAGCCTCACCGGGGAAAAACAGCCCCAGCATTTT.

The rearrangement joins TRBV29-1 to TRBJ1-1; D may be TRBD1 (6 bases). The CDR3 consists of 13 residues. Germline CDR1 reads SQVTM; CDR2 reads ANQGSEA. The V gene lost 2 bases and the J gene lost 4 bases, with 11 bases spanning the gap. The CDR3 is CSVERGGGTEAFF. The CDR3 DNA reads TGCAGCGTTGAAAGGGGAGGGGGCACTGAAGCTTTCTTT.

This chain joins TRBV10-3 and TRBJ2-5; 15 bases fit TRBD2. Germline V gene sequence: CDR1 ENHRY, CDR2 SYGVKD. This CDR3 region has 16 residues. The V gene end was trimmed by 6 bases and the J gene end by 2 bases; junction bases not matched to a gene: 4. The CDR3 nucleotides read TGTGCCATCAGCGCGGGACTAGCGGGGGGTCAAGAGACCCAGTACTTC. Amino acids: CAISAGLAGGQETQYF.

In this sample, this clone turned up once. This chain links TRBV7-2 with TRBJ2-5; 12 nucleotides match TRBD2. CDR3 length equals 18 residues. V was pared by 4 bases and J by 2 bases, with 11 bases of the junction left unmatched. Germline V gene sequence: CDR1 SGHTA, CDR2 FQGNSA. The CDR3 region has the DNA TGTGCCAGCAGCTCAGCAATCCCTCTAGCGGGGGGGCAAGAGACCCAGTACTTC. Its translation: CASSSAIPLAGGQETQYF.

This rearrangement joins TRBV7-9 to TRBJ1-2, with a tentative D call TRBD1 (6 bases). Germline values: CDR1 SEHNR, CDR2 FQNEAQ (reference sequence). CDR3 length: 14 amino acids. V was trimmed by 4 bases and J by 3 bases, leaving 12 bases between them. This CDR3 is CASSSRGGDYGYTF. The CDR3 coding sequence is TGTGCCAGCAGCTCCCGAGGGGGGGACTATGGCTACACCTTC.

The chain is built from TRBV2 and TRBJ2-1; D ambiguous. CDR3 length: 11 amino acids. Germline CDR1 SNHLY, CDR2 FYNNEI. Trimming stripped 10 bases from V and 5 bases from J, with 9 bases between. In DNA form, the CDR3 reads TGTGCCACCTCCTTTCACAATGAGCAGTTCTTC. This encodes CATSFHNEQFF.

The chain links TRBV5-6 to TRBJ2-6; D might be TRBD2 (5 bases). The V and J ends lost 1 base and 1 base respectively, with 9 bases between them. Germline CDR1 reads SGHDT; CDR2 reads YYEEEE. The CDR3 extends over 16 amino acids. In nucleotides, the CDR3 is TGTGCCAGCAGCTTGTTTGGGAGATCTGGGGCCAACGTCCTGACTTTC. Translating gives CASSLFGRSGANVLTF.

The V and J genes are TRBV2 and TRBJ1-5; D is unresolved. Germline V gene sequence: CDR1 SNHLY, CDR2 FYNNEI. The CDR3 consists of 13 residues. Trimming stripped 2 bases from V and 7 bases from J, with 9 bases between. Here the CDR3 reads CASSEYGEQPQHF. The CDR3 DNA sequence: TGTGCCAGCAGTGAATATGGAGAGCAGCCCCAGCATTTT. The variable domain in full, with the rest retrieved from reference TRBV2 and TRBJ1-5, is EPEVTQTPSHQVTQMGQEVILRCVPISNHLYFYWYRQILGQKVEFLVSFYNNEISEKSEIFDDQFSVERPDGSNFTLKIRSTKLEDSAMYFCASSEYGEQPQHFGDGTRLSIL.

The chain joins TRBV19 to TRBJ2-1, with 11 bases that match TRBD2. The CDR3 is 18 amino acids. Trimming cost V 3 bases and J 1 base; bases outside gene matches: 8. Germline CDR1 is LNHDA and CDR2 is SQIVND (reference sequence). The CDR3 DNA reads TGTGCCAGTAGTATGATAGCGGGGGGGTTCCGGTCCTACAATGAGCAGTTCTTC. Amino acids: CASSMIAGGFRSYNEQFF.